This T cell receptor beta chain was recorded in a study of blood T cell repertoires in COVID-19 (dated by TCRdb to about 2020). Looking at the study overall: Samples covering the acute and convalescent phases of COVID-19 were provided by collaborators in the United States, Italy and Spain. The material from the prospective study consisted of cDNA or gDNA derived from T cells, B-cell-depleted T cells, or PBMCs. Subjects who had been exposed to COVID-19, were actively infected with it, or had recovered from it provided the deeply sampled blood TCRbeta repertoires that made up the dataset. The repertoires were released in a freely available public database meant as a resource for research on the immune response to SARS-CoV-2. The samples were drawn from the first 160 participants of the ongoing ImmuneRACE study and from some 1,300 subjects provided by 6 global collaborators. Nearly every sample came with metadata listing a de-identified subject ID, COVID-19 status, age in years and sex. Where available, HLA class I and class II types were obtained from metadata supplied by the sample provider rather than from assay-based typing.

TCRbeta CDR3 regions were amplified from genomic DNA using the immunoSEQ Assay, a bias-controlled multiplex PCR. The published analysis was carried out like this. Within the assay, amplification of reference gene primers was used to estimate how many nucleated cells each sample contained. Sequence reads were collapsed and filtered to measure the absolute abundance of every unique TCRbeta CDR3 rearrangement. Productive Simpson clonality was computed per sample as the square root of Simpson's diversity index over productive rearrangements. Drawn from immuneACCESS, this table holds only the in-frame rearrangements with V and J called that TCRdb kept. Clones are partly lost; checked studies trace under half to an unresolved V gene and leave the rest unexplained. That table supplies the V and J calls and clone size; D and trimming were determined from the DNA. The sample table lists roughly 70,000 clones, 86% of them with a count of one. The ten largest clonotypes hold around 6% of the sample.

At one collaborating source in Seattle, patients were enrolled during active infection and were followed longitudinally through the course of disease. The collaborating institutions used their own protocols to collect whole blood in K2EDTA tubes. For TCRbeta analysis, collaborators shipped samples as frozen whole blood, isolated PBMCs, or DNA extracted from either of those sample types. This clone was recorded once. It has no known antigen specificity. The record has no base qualities; no much larger clone is one base away. The research as a whole found: How much clinical and demographic metadata was included differed by source and by participant, and the metadata was provided uncurated.

The receptor's source is an elderly man with COVID-19, enrolled during active disease. Sequenced input: peripheral blood.

Here is the DNA: TGTGCCAGCAGCCCTTCTCCCGGGACAGGGCATTCACCCCTCCACTTT. Its coded protein is CASSPSPGTGHSPLHF. This chain joins TRBV6-2 or TRBV6-3 to TRBJ1-6; 9 nucleotides in the junction match TRBD1. The cysteine opens and the phenylalanine closes a CDR3 of 16 amino acids. Only the CDR3 DNA is retained, 48 bases long and in frame from the first base. The germline V gene gives CDR1 as MNHEY and CDR2 as SVGEGT. V ends up 6 bases short and J 8 bases short, with an unmatched junction base count of 11.